A selection of T cell receptor beta chains follows, all from one sample in a study of blood T cell repertoires in COVID-19. Sequencing used immunoSEQ multiplex PCR; TCRdb keeps in-frame clones, though not all of them. The sample records 200,000 or so clones, roughly 87% being singletons. Specimen: PBMCs or T cells enriched from blood (not recorded which). These receptor sequences come from a woman in her thirties or forties with acute COVID-19. Both conserved end residues are part of each CDR3. The D gene is left open where the match is weak. A row's size may be missing; if present it is once, few, many or a size class.

d_call	j_call	cdr3_length	clone_size	v_call	cdr3_aa	cdr3_nt
TRBD1	TRBJ1-1	13	-	TRBV7-3	CASSKDRGTEAFF	TGTGCCAGCAGCAAGGACAGGGGGACTGAAGCTTTCTTT
TRBD1	TRBJ1-4	15	once	TRBV28	CASSFTGQTNEKLFF	TGTGCCAGCAGTTTTACGGGACAGACAAATGAAAAACTGTTTTTT
TRBD2	TRBJ2-2	15	-	TRBV7-6	CASSLAGVGPGELFF	TGTGCCAGCAGCCTAGCGGGAGTTGGCCCCGGGGAGCTGTTTTTT
-	TRBJ2-5	14	-	TRBV6-9	CASSSMTGLETQYF	TGTGCCAGCAGCTCCATGACAGGTTTGGAGACCCAGTACTTC
TRBD1	TRBJ1-2	15	-	TRBV3-1/TRBV3-2	CASSLSGTGGGGYTF	TGTGCCAGCAGCCTCTCTGGGACAGGGGGTGGTGGCTACACCTTC
TRBD2	TRBJ2-7	15	-	TRBV27	CASSSRSGSEDEQYF	TGTGCCAGCAGTTCCCGTAGCGGGAGCGAAGACGAGCAGTACTTC
TRBD2	TRBJ2-5	14	-	TRBV10-3	CAISLAGGGETQYF	TGTGCCATCAGTCTAGCGGGGGGTGGGGAGACCCAGTACTTC
-	TRBJ1-2	12	-	TRBV28	CASSLSPSGYTF	TGTGCCAGCAGTTTATCCCCTTCCGGCTACACCTTC
-	TRBJ2-5	16	-	TRBV5-1	CASSGPGRALQETQYF	TGCGCCAGCAGCGGGCCCGGCAGGGCCCTCCAAGAGACCCAGTACTTC
-	TRBJ2-3	14	medium-sized	TRBV18	CASSPTGSTDTQYF	TGTGCCAGCTCACCAACGGGGAGCACAGATACGCAGTATTTT
TRBD1	TRBJ2-7	14	-	TRBV27	CASSSGTGSPEQYF	TGTGCCAGCAGCTCCGGGACAGGGTCCCCCGAGCAGTACTTC
-	TRBJ1-1	16	once	TRBV5-5	CASSPQTALGNTEAFF	TGTGCCAGCAGCCCGCAGACAGCGTTGGGGAACACTGAAGCTTTCTTT
-	TRBJ2-3	15	once	TRBV5-1	CASSSLGLSTDTQYF	TGCGCCAGCAGCTCCCTGGGCCTTAGCACAGATACGCAGTATTTT
-	TRBJ2-1	13	-	TRBV14	CASSQQSYNEQFF	TGTGCCAGCAGCCAACAGTCCTACAATGAGCAGTTCTTC
TRBD1	TRBJ1-5	17	few	TRBV19	CASSIYWDRVSNQPQHF	TGTGCCAGTAGTATTTATTGGGACAGGGTGAGCAATCAGCCCCAGCATTTT
-	TRBJ2-7	16	once	TRBV7-2	CASSLALTGGGYEQYF	TGTGCCAGCAGCTTAGCGCTGACGGGGGGCGGGTACGAGCAGTACTTC
TRBD1	TRBJ2-1	17	-	TRBV18	CASSPPDRVDSYNEQFF	TGTGCCAGCTCACCACCGGACAGGGTTGACTCCTACAATGAGCAGTTCTTC
TRBD2	TRBJ2-1	15	-	TRBV3-1/TRBV3-2	CASSQRLADYNEQFF	TGTGCCAGCAGCCAAAGACTAGCGGACTACAATGAGCAGTTCTTC